The 6 T cell receptor beta chains presented below share a single source sample, sequenced in a study of T cell repertoires in cytomegalovirus infection. TCRdb passed the reads through MiXCR, listing each CDR3 protein once. The sample lists approximately 600,000 distinct CDR3 sequences, just under 40% occurring once. These receptors' targets are unknown. The source was cultured PBMCs, collected from culture after CMV antigen stimulation. All receptors derive from a human donor in good health (CMV status not recorded). Some clones in this sample may be carry-over from other donors' samples.

The rearrangement joins TRBV4-1 to TRBJ1-2; 9 bases align to TRBD1. V dropped 1 base and J dropped 7; count of bases not matched to a gene: 13. Germline-derived CDR1 and CDR2 are MGHRA and YSYEKL. The CDR3 extends over 17 amino acids. This CDR3 is CASSQGLQGAIIPGYTF. The CDR3 DNA follows: TGCGCCAGCAGCCAAGGTTTACAGGGGGCTATAATCCCTGGCTACACCTTC.

This clonotype has only one observation. The gene calls are TRBV28 and TRBJ2-6; D gene uncertain. Germline V lookup: CDR1 MDHEN, CDR2 SYDVKM. This CDR3 has 15 amino acids. Trimming stripped 5 bases from V and 0 bases from J, with 8 bases between. Written as DNA, the CDR3 is TGTGCCAGCAGTAAGCGAGGCTCTGGGGCCAACGTCCTGACTTTC. This codes for CASSKRGSGANVLTF.

The rearrangement joins TRBV7-2 to TRBJ2-7, with D possibly being TRBD2 (6 bases). The V and J ends lost 6 bases and 2 bases respectively, with 14 bases between them. The CDR3 runs to 14 residues. Germline CDR1 reads SGHTA; CDR2 reads FQGNSA. The CDR3 here is CASRQISGPYEQYF. The DNA for the CDR3 is TGTGCCAGCAGACAAATAAGCGGGCCCTACGAGCAGTACTTC.

This chain links TRBV27 with TRBJ2-3; TRBD2 matches 8 bases. CDR3 length equals 13 residues. V dropped 7 bases and J dropped 11; count of bases not matched to a gene: 11. Germline CDR1 reads MNHEY; CDR2 reads SMNVEV (reference sequence). The chain's CDR3 is CASTDFQREWQYF. The CDR3 nucleotides are TGTGCCAGCACCGACTTCCAGCGGGAGTGGCAGTATTTT.

This chain connects TRBV29-1 to TRBJ2-5; TRBD2 matches 7 bases. Germline V gives CDR1 SQVTM, CDR2 ANQGSEA. V gave up 1 base and J gave up 2 bases; unmatched junction bases: 1. The CDR3 extends over 13 amino acids. CDR3 amino acids: CSVEGGGQETQYF. CDR3 nucleotides: TGCAGCGTTGAAGGGGGGGGACAAGAGACCCAGTACTTC.

This clonotype was counted between two and nine times. V is TRBV12-3 or TRBV12-4 and J is TRBJ2-7, with TRBD2 matching over 8 bases. The CDR3 has 15 amino acids. Trimming cost V 6 bases and J 0 bases; bases outside gene matches: 7. The CDR3, as DNA: TGTGCCAGCAGAGACAGCGGGGGAAGCTCCTACGAGCAGTACTTC. Amino acid sequence: CASRDSGGSSYEQYF.